The 9 T cell receptor beta chains below all came from one sample that was sequenced in a study of Tregs in tolerant kidney transplant recipients. Their recognized antigens are unknown. Using immunoSEQ multiplex PCR, the repertoire was profiled, and TCRdb retains in-frame clones only, with some absent. The sample contains 35,000 to 50,000 clones, roughly 95% of which appear only once. The sequenced sample was Tregs from blood cultured with allogeneic cells. Receptors were obtained from a human donor in good health.

V gene TRBV7-8 combines with J gene TRBJ2-1; 13 bases map to TRBD2. Germline lookup yields CDR1 SGHVS and CDR2 FQNEAQ. There are 15 residues in the CDR3. The J segment lost 4 bases and the V segment lost 4 bases, leaving 1 base of the junction unmatched. The CDR3 sequence is CASSSLAGGYNEQFF. The DNA of the CDR3 is TGTGCCAGCAGCTCACTAGCGGGGGGGTACAATGAGCAGTTCTTC.

The chain recombines TRBV29-1 with TRBJ1-1, with D perhaps matching TRBD1 (5 bases). The V and J ends lost 3 bases and 1 base respectively, with 9 bases between them. The CDR3 sequence is 13 residues long. Germline V CDR1 and CDR2: SQVTM, ANQGSEA. CDR3 residues: CSVDRQGNTEAFF. DNA for the CDR3: TGCAGCGTTGATCGGCAGGGGAACACTGAAGCTTTCTTT.

V is TRBV11-3 and J is TRBJ2-1; D unclear. The CDR3 loop spans 14 amino acids. V dropped 1 base and J dropped 5 bases, with 9 bases sitting between them. Per germline, CDR1 SGHNT and CDR2 YENEEA. CDR3 residues: CASSLGRANNEQFF. CDR3 in DNA: TGTGCCAGCAGCTTAGGTCGGGCGAACAATGAGCAGTTCTTC.

Remarks on this clone: Other nucleotide sequences from this sample produce the same CDR3. This sequence joins TRBV7-3 and TRBJ2-7; TRBD1 might be the D (5 bases). The CDR3 contains 15 residues. Between the trimmed V and J ends, which lost 4 bases and 0 bases, there was a span of 13 bases. Germline CDR1 and CDR2: SGHTA and FQGTGA. CDR3 in DNA: TGTGCCAGCAGCTCCGGACAAGGAACCTCCTACGAGCAGTACTTC. As protein: CASSSGQGTSYEQYF.

This clone showed up just once. The genes are TRBV7-2 and TRBJ2-3; unclear D gene. Germline CDR1 is SGHTA and CDR2 is FQGNSA. V lost 5 bases and J 6 bases, leaving 12 bases between the germline ends. The CDR3 spans 13 residues. The CDR3, as DNA: TGTGCCAGCAGCAAGACATGGACGGATACGCAGTATTTT. As protein: CASSKTWTDTQYF.

The chain joins TRBV6-4 to TRBJ2-3; TRBD1 agrees at 7 bases. The J segment lost 3 bases and the V segment lost 5 bases, leaving 8 bases of the junction unmatched. From germline, CDR1 is MRHNA and CDR2 SNTAGT. The CDR3 consists of 15 residues. The CDR3 protein is CASSLRQGRTDTQYF. In nucleotides, the CDR3 is TGTGCCAGCAGTCTAAGACAGGGTCGGACAGATACGCAGTATTTT.

The chain combines TRBV9 with TRBJ1-1, with no clear D. Germline CDR1 is SGDLS and CDR2 is YYNGEE. CDR3 size: 14 residues. V was pared by 3 bases and J by 4 bases, with 13 bases between. CDR3 in amino acids: CASSGVGSGTEAFF. The DNA of the CDR3 is TGTGCCAGCAGCGGCGTCGGGAGTGGCACTGAAGCTTTCTTT.

V and J are TRBV5-1 and TRBJ2-7; 9 nucleotides match TRBD1. The CDR3 spans 15 residues. Germline values: CDR1 SGHRS, CDR2 YFSETQ. V shed 0 bases, J shed 6 bases, and the junction held 7 bases outside the gene matches. The CDR3 DNA is TGCGCCAGCAGCTTGGTGGGACAGGGAAGGGGCGAGCAGTACTTC. Protein product: CASSLVGQGRGEQYF.

The chain couples TRBV5-1 to TRBJ2-4; a weak D match, TRBD2 (6 bases). Germline CDR1 is SGHRS and CDR2 is YFSETQ. The CDR3 is 14 residues long. V was trimmed by 4 bases and J by 0 bases, leaving 8 bases between them. CDR3 region: CASSAGLAKNIQYF. CDR3 bases: TGCGCCAGCAGCGCGGGGCTAGCCAAAAACATTCAGTACTTC.